Listed here are 3 T cell receptor beta chains from one sample, sequenced in a study of T cell responses to AZD1222 COVID-19 vaccine. Generated by immunoSEQ multiplex PCR, the TCRdb table keeps only in-frame clones and is missing some. The sample holds approximately 160,000 clones, about 85% seen once. The sequenced sample was peripheral blood, obtained on day 0 of AZD1222 vaccination. The receptors were sampled from an adult in good health.

The genes are TRBV11-1 and TRBJ2-2, with D tentatively TRBD2 (5 bases). CDR3 size: 16 residues. Trimming shortened V by 6 bases and J by 9 bases, and 23 bases separated the two germline ends. The V gene's germline CDR1 is SGHAT and CDR2 FQDESV (reference sequence). The CDR3 is CASSPPGTEGRWELFF. CDR3 nucleotide sequence: TGTGCCAGCAGTCCGCCCGGTACTGAGGGTAGATGGGAGCTGTTTTTT.

The chain links TRBV6-5 to TRBJ1-4; maybe TRBD1 (6 bases). Per germline, CDR1 MNHEY and CDR2 SVGAGI. V was clipped by 7 bases and J by 4 bases, with 13 bases between them. There are 14 residues in the CDR3. This CDR3 is CASKLQGGNEKLFF. CDR3 sequence (DNA): TGTGCCAGCAAGTTGCAAGGGGGTAATGAAAAACTGTTTTTT.

Worth noting for this clone: Sequence at one end of the junction differs from germline and may be a read error. The chain carries TRBV12-3 or TRBV12-4 and TRBJ2-5; D uncertain. This CDR3 comprises 13 residues. CDR3 nucleotide sequence: TGTGCCAGCAGTTCGAGTGCTCAAGGGACCCAGTACTTC. Its translation is CASSSSAQGTQYF.